This TCR beta chain was retrieved from a study of blood T cells in healthy people across ages. Whole-study findings and limits: Fewer expanded clones and more diversity marked long-lived versus aged donors. The study found TCR beta diversity correlated strongly with naive T cell percentage.

Together with a sample-barcoded 5' primer, a J-beta primer mix was included in a second PCR lasting roughly 6 to 12 cycles. MiXCR, run by TCRdb on the 5' RACE reads, gives a single entry per CDR3 protein. Of about 970,000 distinct CDR3 sequences in the sample, 45% to 60% are singletons; the top ten hold about 20%. The CDR3 is made up of 16 amino acids. The V gene lost 5 bases and the J gene lost 4 bases, with 18 bases spanning the gap. From germline, CDR1 is SGHNT and CDR2 YENEEA. Concerning this clonotype: Its antigen is as yet unknown.

The V and J genes are TRBV11-3 and TRBJ2-1; tentatively, D is TRBD1 or TRBD2 (5 bases each). This TCR derives from a woman between 55 and 75 years old in good health. Specimen: blood. CDR3: CASSPRDGPSYNEQFF. The CDR3 coding sequence is TGTGCCAGCAGCCCGAGGGACGGCCCTTCATACAATGAGCAGTTCTTC.